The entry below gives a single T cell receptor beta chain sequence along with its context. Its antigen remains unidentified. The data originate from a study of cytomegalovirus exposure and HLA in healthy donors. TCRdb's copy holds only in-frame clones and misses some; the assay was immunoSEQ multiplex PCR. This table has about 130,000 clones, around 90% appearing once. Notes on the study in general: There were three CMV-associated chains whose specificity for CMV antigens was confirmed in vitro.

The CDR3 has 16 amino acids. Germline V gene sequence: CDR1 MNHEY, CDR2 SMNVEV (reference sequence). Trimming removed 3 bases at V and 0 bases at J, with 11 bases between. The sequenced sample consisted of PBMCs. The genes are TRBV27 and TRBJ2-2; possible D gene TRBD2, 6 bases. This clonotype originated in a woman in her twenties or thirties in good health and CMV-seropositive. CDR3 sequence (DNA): TGTGCCAGCAGTTTTCGGGAGACTTCGAACACCGGGGAGCTGTTTTTT. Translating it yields CASSFRETSNTGELFF.